The 21 T cell receptor beta chains reported below all come from one sample, sequenced in a study of blood T cell repertoires in COVID-19. The table came from immunoSEQ multiplex PCR; TCRdb's copy has only in-frame clones and leaves some out. The sample holds approximately 140,000 clones, roughly 87% seen once. Sequences were obtained from PBMCs or T cells enriched from blood (not recorded which). The origin of the receptors is a woman aged 40 to 49 who had been exposed to COVID-19.

The CDR3 sequence is CASRDSGYYNEQFF. The CDR3 DNA reads as TGTGCCAGCAGAGATAGCGGGTACTACAATGAGCAGTTCTTC. The chain links TRBV2 to TRBJ2-1; the match to TRBD2 covers 7 bases. CDR3 length: 14 residues. J gave up 3 bases and V 6 bases, and 5 bases lay outside the gene matches. Germline values: CDR1 SNHLY, CDR2 FYNNEI.

This chain joins TRBV10-2 and TRBJ2-7, with D possibly TRBD1 on 5 matching bases. V lost 10 bases and J lost 4, with 17 bases in between. Germline V lookup: CDR1 WSHSY, CDR2 SAAADI. CDR3 size: 13 residues. This CDR3 is CATAFDRIYEQYF. For the CDR3, the DNA is TGCGCCACCGCCTTTGACAGAATATACGAGCAGTACTTC.

This clone was found a few times. This chain uses TRBV5-1 with TRBJ1-1; D is perhaps TRBD1 (5 bases). The germline V and J ends were trimmed by 4 bases and 5 bases, with 15 bases remaining between them. Germline loops: CDR1 SGHRS, CDR2 YFSETQ. CDR3 size: 14 residues. The CDR3 loop reads CASSPRPGYTEAFF. CDR3 DNA: TGCGCCAGCAGCCCCCGTCCAGGGTATACTGAAGCTTTCTTT.

J is TRBJ2-1 and V is TRBV18, with D possibly TRBD1 on 6 matching bases. The V end was cut by 4 bases, the J end by 5 bases, with 12 bases between. Germline values: CDR1 KGHSH, CDR2 LQKENI. The CDR3 runs 14 residues. In nucleotides, the CDR3 is TGTGCCAGCTCACAATGGACAGATAACAATGAGCAGTTCTTC. Translated, it gives CASSQWTDNNEQFF.

The rearrangement uses TRBV10-2 and TRBJ1-3; D gene unclear. Per germline, CDR1 WSHSY and CDR2 SAAADI. The CDR3 contains 13 residues. V was shortened by 8 bases and J by 0 bases, with 8 bases between the two germline ends. CDR3 nucleotide sequence: TGCGCCAGCGGAGTGAGCTCTGGAAACACCATATATTTT. Its protein product is CASGVSSGNTIYF.

The chain carries TRBV28 and TRBJ1-1; TRBD1 is a possible D gene (5 bases). The CDR3 has 15 amino acids. The germline V gene encodes CDR1 MDHEN and CDR2 SYDVKM. V was shortened by 2 bases and J by 3 bases, with 13 bases between the two germline ends. CDR3 sequence reads: CASSLGPGRYTEAFF. CDR3 in DNA: TGTGCCAGCAGTTTAGGCCCAGGGCGATACACTGAAGCTTTCTTT. Full variable domain (outside the CDR3, taken from reference TRBV28 and TRBJ1-1): DVKVTQSSRYLVKRTGEKVFLECVQDMDHENMFWYRQDPGLGLRLIYFSYDVKMKEKGDIPEGYSVSREKKERFSLILESASTNQTSMYLCASSLGPGRYTEAFFGQGTRLTVV.

This chain uses TRBV28 with TRBJ2-3; D might be TRBD1 (5 bases). In germline, CDR1 is MDHEN, CDR2 SYDVKM. Trimming took 0 bases from V and 0 from J, leaving 13 bases between them. The CDR3 sequence is 17 residues long. CDR3 in DNA: TGTGCCAGCAGTTTATGGACAGCCTCAGCTAGCACAGATACGCAGTATTTT. This gives the protein CASSLWTASASTDTQYF.

The chain uses TRBV24-1 and TRBJ2-2; a weak D match, TRBD1 (6 bases). In germline, CDR1 is KGHDR, CDR2 SFDVKD. The CDR3 has 15 residues. The V and J ends lost 3 bases and 0 bases respectively, with 7 bases between them. This CDR3 reads CATSDGQSNTGELFF. As DNA, the CDR3 is TGTGCCACCAGTGATGGACAGTCGAACACCGGGGAGCTGTTTTTT.

This clone was detected a few times. The gene calls are TRBV28 and TRBJ2-1, with TRBD2 identical over 7 bases. V trimming: 9 bases; J trimming: 5 bases; junction bases outside the gene matches: 13. Germline V gene data show CDR1 as MDHEN and CDR2 as SYDVKM. This CDR3 has 15 residues. CDR3 loop: CASFSPGTTNNEQFF. The CDR3 bases are TGTGCCAGTTTCTCACCCGGGACTACTAACAATGAGCAGTTCTTC.

This rearrangement joins TRBV18 to TRBJ2-1; D may be TRBD1 (6 bases). Trimming removed 0 bases from V and 1 base from J, with 10 bases in between. CDR1 KGHSH and CDR2 LQKENI come from the germline V gene. The CDR3 runs to 16 residues. DNA for the CDR3: TGTGCCAGCTCACCACCTGGCAGGGGTTCCTACAATGAGCAGTTCTTC. Its protein product is CASSPPGRGSYNEQFF.

The CDR3 sequence: CATSVSGYNEQFF. CDR3 bases: TGTGCCACCAGTGTATCGGGGTACAATGAGCAGTTCTTC. The V and J genes are TRBV24-1 and TRBJ2-1, with a weak D call TRBD2 (5 bases). The germline gives CDR1 KGHDR, CDR2 SFDVKD. Deletions cut 5 bases from V and 4 bases from J, with 8 bases between. The CDR3 runs to 13 residues.

J is TRBJ2-1 and V is TRBV10-2, with 7 bases fitting TRBD2. Germline CDR1 reads WSHSY; CDR2 reads SAAADI. V lost 6 bases and J lost 7; bases outside the gene matches: 15. The CDR3 consists of 16 residues. The CDR3 DNA reads as TGCGCCAGCAGGGCAATAGCGGGCCAAAGTCTGAATGAGCAGTTCTTC. Protein sequence: CASRAIAGQSLNEQFF.

This chain joins TRBV5-6 and TRBJ2-2, with D possibly being TRBD1 (5 bases). CDR1 and CDR2 from the germline V gene are SGHDT and YYEEEE. V lost 5 bases, J lost 1 base, and 12 bases lay in between. The CDR3 extends over 15 amino acids. CDR3 sequence: CASSTVRVNTGELFF. The CDR3, as DNA: TGTGCCAGCAGTACGGTCAGGGTGAACACCGGGGAGCTGTTTTTT.

The chain employs TRBV19 and TRBJ2-7, with TRBD2 matching over 8 bases. The J segment lost 3 bases and the V segment lost 3 bases, leaving 4 bases of the junction unmatched. The CDR3 length is 14 residues. Germline V gene lookup returns CDR1 LNHDA and CDR2 SQIVND (reference sequence). The CDR3 bases are TGTGCCAGTAGTATGCAGCGGGAGAACTACGAGCAGTACTTC. As protein: CASSMQRENYEQYF.

The chain has TRBV27 and TRBJ1-4; 7 positions agree with TRBD1. Unmatched junction bases numbered 7, after V lost 2 bases and J lost 7 bases. Germline CDR1 MNHEY, CDR2 SMNVEV (reference sequence). CDR3 length: 15 residues. CDR3 DNA sequence: TGTGCCAGCAGTTTAACGGGACAGATTCTTGAAAAACTGTTTTTT. It translates to CASSLTGQILEKLFF.

The chain combines TRBV2 with TRBJ1-2; the match to TRBD1 covers 7 bases. Germline V gene sequence: CDR1 SNHLY, CDR2 FYNNEI. J gave up 2 bases and V 6 bases, and 9 bases lay outside the gene matches. The CDR3 runs to 15 residues. The CDR3 DNA sequence: TGTGCCAGCAGCGTTAGACAGGGTTCGAACTATGGCTACACCTTC. Its translation: CASSVRQGSNYGYTF.

This chain connects TRBV6-2 or TRBV6-3 to TRBJ2-7; D may be TRBD2 (7 bases). Germline lookup yields CDR1 MNHEY and CDR2 SVGEGT. The CDR3 is made up of 19 amino acids. Between the trimmed V and J ends, which lost 0 bases and 3 bases, there was a span of 24 bases. The CDR3 loop reads CASSYSSGRGPRVLYEQYF. The CDR3 DNA follows: TGTGCCAGCAGTTACTCTTCCGGGCGGGGGCCCCGTGTACTCTACGAGCAGTACTTC.

The chain uses TRBV4-2 and TRBJ1-5, with TRBD1 identical over 7 bases. This CDR3 spans 14 amino acids. The germline V gene has CDR1 LGHNA and CDR2 YNFKEQ. With 0 bases clipped from V and 5 bases from J, the junction kept 1 base outside the gene matches. The CDR3 loop reads CASSQDRGDQPQHF. For the CDR3, the DNA is TGTGCCAGCAGCCAAGACAGGGGGGATCAGCCCCAGCATTTT.

The chain uses TRBV28 and TRBJ1-1; 7 bases are a match to TRBD1. V gave up 6 bases and J gave up 1 base; unmatched junction bases: 8. The germline V gene encodes CDR1 MDHEN and CDR2 SYDVKM. CDR3 length equals 15 residues. Here the CDR3 reads CASSVGGTENTEAFF. The DNA of the CDR3 is TGTGCCAGCAGCGTGGGCGGGACAGAGAACACTGAAGCTTTCTTT.

The genes are TRBV3-1 (or the pseudogene TRBV3-2) and TRBJ2-7; 10 bases line up with TRBD1. This CDR3 has 14 amino acids. J lost 3 bases, V lost 4 bases, and 3 bases had no gene match. Germline lookup yields CDR1 LGHDT and CDR2 YNNKEL (reference sequence). The CDR3 nucleotides are TGTGCCAGCAGCCCTAGGACAGGGGGCTACGAGCAGTACTTC. It yields the protein CASSPRTGGYEQYF.

As DNA, the CDR3 is TGTGCCAGCAGCTTATATTCCGGGACAGGGGTTATCGGTGAGCAGTTCTTC. Translated: CASSLYSGTGVIGEQFF. J is TRBJ2-1 and V is TRBV7-3, with 10 bases identical to TRBD1. Germline V gene lookup returns CDR1 SGHTA and CDR2 FQGTGA. The CDR3 runs 17 residues. V gave up 2 bases and J gave up 9 bases; unmatched junction bases: 13.